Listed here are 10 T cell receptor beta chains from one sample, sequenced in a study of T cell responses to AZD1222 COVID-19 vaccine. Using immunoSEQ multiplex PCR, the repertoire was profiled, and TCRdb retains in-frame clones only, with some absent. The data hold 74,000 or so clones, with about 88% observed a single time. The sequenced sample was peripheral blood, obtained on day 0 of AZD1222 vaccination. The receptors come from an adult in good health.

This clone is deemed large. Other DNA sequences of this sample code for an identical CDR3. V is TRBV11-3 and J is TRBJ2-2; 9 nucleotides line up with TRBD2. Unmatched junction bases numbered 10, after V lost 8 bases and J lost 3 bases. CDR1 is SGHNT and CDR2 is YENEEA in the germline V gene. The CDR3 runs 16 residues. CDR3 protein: CASGGRRGGDTGELFF. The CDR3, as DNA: TGTGCCAGCGGGGGTCGGCGGGGGGGCGACACCGGGGAGCTGTTTTTT.

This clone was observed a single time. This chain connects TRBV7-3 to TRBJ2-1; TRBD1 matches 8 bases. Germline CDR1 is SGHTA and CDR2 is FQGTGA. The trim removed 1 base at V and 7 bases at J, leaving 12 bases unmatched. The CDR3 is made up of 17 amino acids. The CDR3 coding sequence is TGTGCCAGCAGCTTAAGTACCGAACAGGGGGAGTTGAATGAGCAGTTCTTC. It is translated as CASSLSTEQGELNEQFF.

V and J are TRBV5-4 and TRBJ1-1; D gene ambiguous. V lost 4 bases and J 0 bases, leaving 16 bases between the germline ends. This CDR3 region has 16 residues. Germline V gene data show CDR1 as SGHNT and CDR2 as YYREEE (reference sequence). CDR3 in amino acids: CASSRAGSTMNTEAFF. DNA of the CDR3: TGTGCCAGCAGCCGGGCGGGGTCCACGATGAACACTGAAGCTTTCTTT.

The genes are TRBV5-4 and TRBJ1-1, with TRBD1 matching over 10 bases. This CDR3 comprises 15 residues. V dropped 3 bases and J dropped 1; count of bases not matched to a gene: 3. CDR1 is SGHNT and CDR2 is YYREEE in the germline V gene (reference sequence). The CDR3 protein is CASSSRDRGNTEAFF. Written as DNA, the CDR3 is TGTGCCAGCAGCTCGAGGGACAGGGGGAACACTGAAGCTTTCTTT. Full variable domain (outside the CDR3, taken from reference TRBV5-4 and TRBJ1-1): ETGVTQSPTHLIKTRGQQVTLRCSSQSGHNTVSWYQQALGQGPQFIFQYYREEENGRGNFPPRFSGLQFPNYSSELNVNALELDDSALYLCASSSRDRGNTEAFFGQGTRLTVV.

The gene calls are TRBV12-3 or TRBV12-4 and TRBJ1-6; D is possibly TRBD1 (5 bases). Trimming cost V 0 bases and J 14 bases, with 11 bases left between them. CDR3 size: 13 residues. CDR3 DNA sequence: TGTGCCAGCAGTTTAGCGCGTAGGACATCCCTCCACTTT. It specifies CASSLARRTSLHF.

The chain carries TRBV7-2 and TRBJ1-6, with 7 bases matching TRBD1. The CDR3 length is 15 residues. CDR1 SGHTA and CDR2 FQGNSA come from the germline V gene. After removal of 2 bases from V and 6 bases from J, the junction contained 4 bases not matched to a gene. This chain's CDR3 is CASSLRGTVNSPLHF. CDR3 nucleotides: TGTGCCAGCAGCTTACGAGGGACAGTTAATTCACCCCTCCACTTT.

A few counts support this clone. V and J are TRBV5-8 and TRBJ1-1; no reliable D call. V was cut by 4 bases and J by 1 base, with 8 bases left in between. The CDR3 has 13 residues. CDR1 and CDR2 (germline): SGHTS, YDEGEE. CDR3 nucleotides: TGTGCCAGCAGCCCGAGACGGAACACTGAAGCTTTCTTT. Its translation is CASSPRRNTEAFF.

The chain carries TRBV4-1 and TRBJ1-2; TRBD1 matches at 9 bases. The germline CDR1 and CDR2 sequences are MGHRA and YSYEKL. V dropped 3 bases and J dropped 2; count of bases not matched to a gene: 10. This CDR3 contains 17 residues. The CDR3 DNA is TGCGCCAGCAGCCAGCTATCCGGGACAGGGACCAACTATGGCTACACCTTC. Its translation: CASSQLSGTGTNYGYTF.

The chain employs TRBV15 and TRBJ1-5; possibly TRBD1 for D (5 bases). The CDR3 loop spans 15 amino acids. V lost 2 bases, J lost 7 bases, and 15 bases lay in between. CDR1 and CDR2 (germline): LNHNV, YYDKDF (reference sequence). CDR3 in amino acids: CATSRSGLPGQPQHF. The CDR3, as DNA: TGTGCCACCAGCAGATCGGGACTTCCTGGACAGCCCCAGCATTTT.

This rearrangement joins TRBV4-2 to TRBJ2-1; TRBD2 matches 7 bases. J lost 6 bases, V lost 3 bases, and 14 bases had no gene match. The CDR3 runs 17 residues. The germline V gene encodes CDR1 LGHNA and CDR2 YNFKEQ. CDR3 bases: TGTGCCAGCAGCCATTCCCGGGGGGAAGCGGCCCCCAATGAGCAGTTCTTC. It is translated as CASSHSRGEAAPNEQFF.